The entry below gives a single T cell receptor beta chain sequence along with its context. This sample is part of a study of cytomegalovirus exposure and HLA in healthy donors. This PCR relied on a set of 60 Vbeta primers and 13 Jbeta primers. Sequencing used immunoSEQ multiplex PCR; TCRdb keeps in-frame clones, though not all of them. This table has about 120,000 clones, about 80% appearing once. The CDR3 loop spans 15 amino acids. In germline, CDR1 is WNHNN, CDR2 SYGVQD (reference sequence). V gave up 0 bases and J gave up 2 bases, with 8 bases separating them. This chain connects TRBV10-1 to TRBJ1-3; D is ambiguous. The sequence was obtained from a woman between 40 and 50 years old in good health and CMV-seropositive. The sequenced sample consisted of PBMCs. DNA for the CDR3: TGCGCCAGCAGTGAGTCAGGAGGGCCTGGAAACACCATATATTTT. Its translation: CASSESGGPGNTIYF.